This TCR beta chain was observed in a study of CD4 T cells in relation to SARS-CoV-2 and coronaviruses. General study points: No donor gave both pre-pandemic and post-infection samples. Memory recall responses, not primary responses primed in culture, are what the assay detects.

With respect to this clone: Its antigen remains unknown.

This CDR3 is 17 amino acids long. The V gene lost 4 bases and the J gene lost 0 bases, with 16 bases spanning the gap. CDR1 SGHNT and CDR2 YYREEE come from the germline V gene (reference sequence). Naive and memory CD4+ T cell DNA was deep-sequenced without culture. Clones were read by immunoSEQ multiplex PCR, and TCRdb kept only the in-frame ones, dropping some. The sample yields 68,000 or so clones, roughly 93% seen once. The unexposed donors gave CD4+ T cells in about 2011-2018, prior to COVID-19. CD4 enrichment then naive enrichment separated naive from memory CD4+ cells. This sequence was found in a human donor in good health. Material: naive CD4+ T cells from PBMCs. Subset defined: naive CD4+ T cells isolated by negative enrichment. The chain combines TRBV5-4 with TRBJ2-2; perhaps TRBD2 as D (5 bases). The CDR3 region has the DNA TGTGCCAGCAGCGAGGGCGAAACGTACGCGAACACCGGGGAGCTGTTTTTT. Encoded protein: CASSEGETYANTGELFF.